This TCR beta chain was recorded in a study of T cells in Graves' hyperthyroidism and ophthalmopathy. Study-level findings and limits: Clonotypes that were expanded in thyroid above 0.001 mostly appeared in blood too.

Germline V gene sequence: CDR1 SGDLS, CDR2 YYNGEE. The CDR3 has 15 residues. The germline V and J ends were trimmed by 4 bases and 4 bases, with 17 bases remaining between them. Amplification of TCR beta CDR3 regions was performed using RNA transcripts as template. First-round RT-PCR with HTBI primers amplified the TCR CDR3 region. TCRdb passed the multiplex PCR reads through MiXCR, listing each CDR3 protein once. The sample records 800,000 or so distinct CDR3 sequences, 35% to 40% being singletons. Turning to this clonotype: No antigen is known for it.

This chain links TRBV9 with TRBJ2-5; TRBD2 is a possible D gene (6 bases). The material sequenced was blood. This receptor was identified in a young man with Graves' hyperthyroidism. This CDR3 is CASSQFHRAGETQYF. The CDR3 DNA is TGTGCCAGCAGCCAGTTTCACAGAGCGGGAGAGACCCAGTACTTC.